One and the same sample provided the 14 T cell receptor beta chains below, sequenced in a study of OX40 agonist ivuxolimab in advanced cancers. Only in-frame clones appear in the TCRdb table, and some are missing; sequencing was by immunoSEQ multiplex PCR. This table has 70,000 to 95,000 clones, about 93% appearing once. Sample: CD4+ or CD8+ T cells sorted from blood, taken in a trial of the OX40 agonist ivuxolimab. These receptors were obtained from an adult with an advanced solid tumor such as melanoma, head and neck, liver or kidney cancer.

The V gene is TRBV27, the J gene TRBJ2-7, with 8 bases that match TRBD1. CDR1 is MNHEY and CDR2 is SMNVEV in the germline V gene (reference sequence). The CDR3 has 13 residues. Trimming removed 3 bases from V and 6 bases from J; junction bases left unmatched: 4. This chain's CDR3 is CASSLTGVTEQYF. The CDR3 region has the DNA TGTGCCAGCAGTTTGACAGGGGTTACCGAGCAGTACTTC.

The J gene is TRBJ1-1, the V gene TRBV7-9; possibly TRBD1 for D (6 bases). Germline V gene data show CDR1 as SEHNR and CDR2 as FQNEAQ (reference sequence). The CDR3 sequence is 13 residues long. Trimming removed 5 bases at V and 2 bases at J, with 9 bases between. The CDR3 sequence: CASSQDSNTEAFF. DNA of the CDR3: TGTGCCAGCAGCCAGGACAGTAACACTGAAGCTTTCTTT.

The chain recombines TRBV5-4 with TRBJ1-2; 7 bases match TRBD1. This CDR3 is built from 16 residues. Trimming at V came to 3 bases and at J to 4 bases, leaving 12 bases not matched to a gene. CDR1 is SGHNT and CDR2 is YYREEE in the germline V gene (reference sequence). CDR3 amino acids: CASSSKGRGRTYGYTF. CDR3 bases: TGTGCCAGCAGCTCAAAGGGGAGGGGGCGCACCTATGGCTACACCTTC.

DNA of the CDR3: TGTGCCAGCAGCCGATCTAGCGGAGCCCAAGAGACCCAGTACTTC. It is translated as CASSRSSGAQETQYF. J is TRBJ2-5 and V is TRBV7-2; 7 bases line up with TRBD2. Trimming at V came to 5 bases and at J to 1 base, leaving 7 bases not matched to a gene. In germline, CDR1 is SGHTA, CDR2 FQGNSA. The CDR3 consists of 15 residues. Combining the CDR3 with reference TRBV7-2 and TRBJ2-5 gives the whole variable domain GAGVSQSPSNKVTEKGKDVELRCDPISGHTALYWYRQSLGQGLEFLIYFQGNSAPDKSGLPSDRFSAERTGGSVSTLTIQRTQQEDSAVYLCASSRSSGAQETQYFGPGTRLLVL.

This chain links TRBV5-4 with TRBJ2-7; TRBD1 agrees at 10 bases. CDR3 length: 15 amino acids. Germline CDR1 is SGHNT and CDR2 is YYREEE (reference sequence). The J segment lost 2 bases and the V segment lost 4 bases, leaving 6 bases of the junction unmatched. The CDR3 here is CASSPGGTGAYEQYF. The DNA of the CDR3 is TGTGCCAGCAGCCCTGGGGGGACAGGGGCCTACGAGCAGTACTTC.

The chain employs TRBV10-1 and TRBJ2-7, with 8 bases matching TRBD1. With 6 bases clipped from V and 3 bases from J, the junction kept 4 bases outside the gene matches. The CDR3 covers 13 residues. Per the germline V gene, CDR1 is WNHNN and CDR2 is SYGVQD (reference sequence). The CDR3 DNA sequence: TGCGCCAGCAGCCTAGGACAGGGCTACGAGCAGTACTTC. As protein: CASSLGQGYEQYF.

The gene calls are TRBV7-2 and TRBJ2-1, with a tentative D call TRBD2 (6 bases). Germline lookup yields CDR1 SGHTA and CDR2 FQGNSA. V lost 8 bases and J lost 7, with 21 bases in between. This CDR3 is 15 amino acids long. The CDR3 region has the DNA TGTGCCAGCGCGGGGCGGAAACTCCTCCGGAATGAGCAGTTCTTC. This gives the protein CASAGRKLLRNEQFF.

The J gene is TRBJ2-7, the V gene TRBV27; D might be TRBD1 or TRBD2, each matching 7 bases. The CDR3 totals 13 residues. V dropped 6 bases and J dropped 6 bases, with 15 bases sitting between them. Germline values: CDR1 MNHEY, CDR2 SMNVEV (reference sequence). The CDR3 DNA reads as TGTGCCAGCAGCCGACAGGGAGGGGGCGAGCAGTACTTC. Residues: CASSRQGGGEQYF.

V and J are TRBV10-3 and TRBJ2-2; D call uncertain. The CDR3 loop spans 15 amino acids. V was trimmed by 8 bases and J by 0 bases, leaving 13 bases between them. Germline loops: CDR1 ENHRY, CDR2 SYGVKD. The CDR3 sequence is CAIPAHRSNTGELFF. CDR3 coding DNA: TGTGCCATCCCCGCCCATAGGTCGAACACCGGGGAGCTGTTTTTT.

The gene calls are TRBV19 and TRBJ1-1; TRBD1 aligns across 7 bases. V trimming: 5 bases; J trimming: 5 bases; junction bases outside the gene matches: 8. Germline-derived CDR1 and CDR2 are LNHDA and SQIVND (reference sequence). The CDR3 length is 14 residues. CDR3 nucleotides: TGTGCCAGTAGTCTCCGACAGGGTCATACTGAAGCTTTCTTT. Translated: CASSLRQGHTEAFF.

A word on this clone: This same CDR3 is encoded by further DNA sequences in the sample. The chain couples TRBV11-2 to TRBJ2-5; D is undetermined. The CDR3 has 13 residues. Looked up from germline, CDR1 is SGHAT and CDR2 is FQNNGV. The V end lost 1 base, the J end lost 4 bases, and 7 bases lay between the germline ends. The CDR3 DNA sequence: TGTGCCAGCAGCTTAGGTGAAGGAGAGACCCAGTACTTC. Translated, it gives CASSLGEGETQYF. The whole variable domain, filled in from reference TRBV11-2 and TRBJ2-5, reads EAGVAQSPRYKIIEKRQSVAFWCNPISGHATLYWYQQILGQGPKLLIQFQNNGVVDDSQLPKDRFSAERLKGVDSTLKIQPAKLEDSAVYLCASSLGEGETQYFGPGTRLLVL.

The chain uses TRBV5-8 and TRBJ2-2, with D maybe TRBD2 (6 bases). CDR1 SGHTS and CDR2 YDEGEE come from the germline V gene. The CDR3 has 15 amino acids. Trimming pared 3 bases from V and 3 bases from J, leaving 12 bases between. This CDR3 reads CASSSQGGDTGELFF. CDR3 coding DNA: TGTGCCAGCAGCTCTCAGGGAGGTGACACCGGGGAGCTGTTTTTT.

The chain is built from TRBV28 and TRBJ1-2; a weak D match, TRBD1 (5 bases). This CDR3 has 14 residues. Germline CDR1 and CDR2: MDHEN and SYDVKM. Trimming pared 3 bases from V and 4 bases from J, leaving 12 bases between. The CDR3 reads CASSLFGDRYGYTF. The CDR3, as DNA: TGTGCCAGCAGTTTGTTTGGGGACCGCTATGGCTACACCTTC.

This clone is a singleton in its sample. CDR3 nucleotides: TGTGCCAGCAGCACCGGACAGGGAAACACCATATATTTT. Amino acids: CASSTGQGNTIYF. The genes are TRBV7-9 and TRBJ1-3; tentatively, D is TRBD1 (6 bases). This CDR3 has 13 residues. Germline V gene lookup returns CDR1 SEHNR and CDR2 FQNEAQ (reference sequence). Trimming stripped 5 bases from V and 4 bases from J, with 9 bases between. Full variable domain (rest looked up from reference TRBV7-9 and TRBJ1-3): DTGVSQNPRHKITKRGQNVTFRCDPISEHNRLYWYRQTLGQGPEFLTYFQNEAQLEKSRLLSDRFSAERPKGSFSTLEIQRTEQGDSAMYLCASSTGQGNTIYFGEGSWLTVV.